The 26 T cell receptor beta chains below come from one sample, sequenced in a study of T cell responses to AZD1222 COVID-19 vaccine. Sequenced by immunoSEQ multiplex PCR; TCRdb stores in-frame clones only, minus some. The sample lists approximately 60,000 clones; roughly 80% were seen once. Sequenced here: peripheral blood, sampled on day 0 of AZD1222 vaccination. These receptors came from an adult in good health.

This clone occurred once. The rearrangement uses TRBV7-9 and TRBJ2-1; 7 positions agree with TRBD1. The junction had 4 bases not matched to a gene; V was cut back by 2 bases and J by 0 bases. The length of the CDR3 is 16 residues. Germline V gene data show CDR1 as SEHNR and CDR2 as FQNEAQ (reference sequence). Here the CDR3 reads CASSLPGTVSYNEQFF. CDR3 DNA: TGTGCCAGCAGCTTACCGGGGACAGTCTCCTACAATGAGCAGTTCTTC.

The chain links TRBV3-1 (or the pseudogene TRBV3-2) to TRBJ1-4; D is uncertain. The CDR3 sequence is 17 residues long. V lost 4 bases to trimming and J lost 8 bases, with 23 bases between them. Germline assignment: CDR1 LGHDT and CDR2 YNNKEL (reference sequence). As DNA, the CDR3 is TGTGCCAGCAGCCGTCGAGACGGGGATGAGAGGCACGAAAAACTGTTTTTT. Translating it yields CASSRRDGDERHEKLFF.

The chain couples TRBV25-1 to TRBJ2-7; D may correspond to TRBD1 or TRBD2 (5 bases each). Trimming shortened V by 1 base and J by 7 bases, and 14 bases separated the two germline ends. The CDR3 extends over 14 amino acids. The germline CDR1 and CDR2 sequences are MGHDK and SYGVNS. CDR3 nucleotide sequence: TGTGCCAGCAGTGAATTCGCCAGGGAGAGGGAGCAGTACTTC. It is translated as CASSEFAREREQYF.

As DNA, the CDR3 is TGCGCCAGCAGCCCCGGTGAGCCCTCTGGAAACACCATATATTTT. It yields the protein CASSPGEPSGNTIYF. V and J are TRBV5-1 and TRBJ1-3; no reliable D call. Trimming took 4 bases from V and 0 from J, leaving 11 bases between them. The CDR3 is 15 residues long. CDR1 SGHRS and CDR2 YFSETQ come from the germline V gene. Looking up the rest from reference TRBV5-1 and TRBJ1-3 gives the full variable domain: KAGVTQTPRYLIKTRGQQVTLSCSPISGHRSVSWYQQTPGQGLQFLFEYFSETQRNKGNFPGRFSGRQFSNSRSEMNVSTLELGDSALYLCASSPGEPSGNTIYFGEGSWLTVV.

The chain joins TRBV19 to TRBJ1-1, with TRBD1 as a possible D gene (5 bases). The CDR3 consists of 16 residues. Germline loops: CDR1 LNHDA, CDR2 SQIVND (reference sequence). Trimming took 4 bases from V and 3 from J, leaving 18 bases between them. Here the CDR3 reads CASSNWDLYTDTEAFF. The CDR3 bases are TGTGCCAGTAGTAATTGGGACCTCTATACGGACACTGAAGCTTTCTTT.

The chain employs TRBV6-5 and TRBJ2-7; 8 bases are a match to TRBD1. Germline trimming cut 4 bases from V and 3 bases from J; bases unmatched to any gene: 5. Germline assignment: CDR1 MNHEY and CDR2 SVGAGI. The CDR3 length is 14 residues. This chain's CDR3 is CASSLTGVHYEQYF. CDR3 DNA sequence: TGTGCCAGCAGTTTGACAGGGGTGCACTACGAGCAGTACTTC.

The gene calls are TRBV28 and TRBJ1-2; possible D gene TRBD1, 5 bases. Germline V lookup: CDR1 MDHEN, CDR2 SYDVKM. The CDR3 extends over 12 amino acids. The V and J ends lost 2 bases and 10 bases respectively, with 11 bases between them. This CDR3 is CASSLGAPIYTF. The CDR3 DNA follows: TGTGCCAGCAGTTTAGGGGCACCTATCTACACCTTC.

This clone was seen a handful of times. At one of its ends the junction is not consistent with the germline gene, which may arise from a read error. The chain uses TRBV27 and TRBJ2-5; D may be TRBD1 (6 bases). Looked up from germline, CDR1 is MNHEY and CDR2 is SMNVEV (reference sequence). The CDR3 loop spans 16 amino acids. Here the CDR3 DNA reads TGTGCCAGCAGCTTATCGGGCAGGGGCCACCGGGAGACCCAGTACTTC. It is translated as CASSLSGRGHRETQYF.

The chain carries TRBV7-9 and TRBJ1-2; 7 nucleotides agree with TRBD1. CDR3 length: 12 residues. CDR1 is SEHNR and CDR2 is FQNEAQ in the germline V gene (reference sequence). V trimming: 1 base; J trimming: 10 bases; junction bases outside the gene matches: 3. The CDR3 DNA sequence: TGTGCCAGCAGCTTAGTCGGACAGGCCTACACCTTC. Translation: CASSLVGQAYTF.

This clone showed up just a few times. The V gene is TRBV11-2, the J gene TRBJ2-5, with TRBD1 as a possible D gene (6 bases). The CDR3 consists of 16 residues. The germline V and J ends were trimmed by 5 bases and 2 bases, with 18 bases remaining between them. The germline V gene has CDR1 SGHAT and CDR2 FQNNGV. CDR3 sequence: CASSLGQIDLQETQYF. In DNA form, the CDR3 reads TGTGCCAGCAGCCTTGGACAGATCGACCTACAAGAGACCCAGTACTTC.

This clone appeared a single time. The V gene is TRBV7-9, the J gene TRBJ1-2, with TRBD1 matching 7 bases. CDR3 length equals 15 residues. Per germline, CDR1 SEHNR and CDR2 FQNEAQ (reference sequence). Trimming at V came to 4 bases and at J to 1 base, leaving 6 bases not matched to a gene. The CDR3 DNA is TGTGCCAGCAGCTCTTCTGGACAGGTTAACTATGGCTACACCTTC. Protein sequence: CASSSSGQVNYGYTF. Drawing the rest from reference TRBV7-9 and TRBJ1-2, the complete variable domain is DTGVSQNPRHKITKRGQNVTFRCDPISEHNRLYWYRQTLGQGPEFLTYFQNEAQLEKSRLLSDRFSAERPKGSFSTLEIQRTEQGDSAMYLCASSSSGQVNYGYTFGSGTRLTVV.

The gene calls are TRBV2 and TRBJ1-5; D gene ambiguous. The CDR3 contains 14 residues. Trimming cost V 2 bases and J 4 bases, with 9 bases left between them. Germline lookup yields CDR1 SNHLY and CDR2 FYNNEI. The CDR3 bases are TGTGCCAGCAGTGAACGGTATGGGAATCAGCCCCAGCATTTT. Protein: CASSERYGNQPQHF. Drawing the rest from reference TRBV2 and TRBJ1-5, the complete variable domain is EPEVTQTPSHQVTQMGQEVILRCVPISNHLYFYWYRQILGQKVEFLVSFYNNEISEKSEIFDDQFSVERPDGSNFTLKIRSTKLEDSAMYFCASSERYGNQPQHFGDGTRLSIL.

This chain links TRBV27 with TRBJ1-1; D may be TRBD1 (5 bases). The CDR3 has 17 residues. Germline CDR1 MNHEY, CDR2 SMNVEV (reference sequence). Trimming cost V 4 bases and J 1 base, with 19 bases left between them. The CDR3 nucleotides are TGTGCCAGCAGTTCCCGAAAAACCTCCGGGACGAACACTGAAGCTTTCTTT. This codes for CASSSRKTSGTNTEAFF.

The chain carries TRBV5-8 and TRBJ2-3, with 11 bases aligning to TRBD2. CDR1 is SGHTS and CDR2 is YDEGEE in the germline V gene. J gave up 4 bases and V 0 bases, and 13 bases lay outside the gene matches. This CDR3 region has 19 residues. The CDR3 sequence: CASSLALAGGRVGADTQYF. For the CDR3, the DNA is TGTGCCAGCAGCTTGGCCCTAGCGGGGGGCCGGGTCGGCGCAGATACGCAGTATTTT.

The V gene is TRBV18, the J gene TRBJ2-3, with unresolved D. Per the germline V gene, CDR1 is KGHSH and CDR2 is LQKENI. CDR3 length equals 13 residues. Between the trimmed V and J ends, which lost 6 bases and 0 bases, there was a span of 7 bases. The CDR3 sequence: CASSEPSTDTQYF. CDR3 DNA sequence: TGTGCCAGCTCGGAACCTAGCACAGATACGCAGTATTTT.

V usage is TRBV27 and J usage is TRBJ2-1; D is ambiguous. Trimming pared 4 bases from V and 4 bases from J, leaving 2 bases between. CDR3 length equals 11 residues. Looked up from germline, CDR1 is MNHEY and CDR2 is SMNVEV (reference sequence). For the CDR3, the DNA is TGTGCCAGCAGTTGGTACAATGAGCAGTTCTTC. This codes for CASSWYNEQFF.

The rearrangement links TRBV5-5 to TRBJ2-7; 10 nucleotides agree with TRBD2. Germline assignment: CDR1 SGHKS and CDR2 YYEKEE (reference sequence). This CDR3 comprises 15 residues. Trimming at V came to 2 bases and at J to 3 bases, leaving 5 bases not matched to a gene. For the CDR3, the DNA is TGTGCCAGCAGCTTAGGGACTAGCGTGGACTACGAGCAGTACTTC. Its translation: CASSLGTSVDYEQYF.

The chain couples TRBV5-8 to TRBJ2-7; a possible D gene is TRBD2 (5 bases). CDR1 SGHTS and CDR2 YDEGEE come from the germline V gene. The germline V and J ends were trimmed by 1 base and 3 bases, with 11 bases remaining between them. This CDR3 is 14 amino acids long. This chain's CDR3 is CASSLRGNDYEQYF. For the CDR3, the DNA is TGTGCCAGCAGCTTGAGAGGGAACGACTACGAGCAGTACTTC. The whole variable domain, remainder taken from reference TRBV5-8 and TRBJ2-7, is EAGVTQSPTHLIKTRGQQATLRCSPISGHTSVYWYQQALGLGLQFLLWYDEGEERNRGNFPPRFSGRQFPNYSSELNVNALELEDSALYLCASSLRGNDYEQYFGPGTRLTVT.

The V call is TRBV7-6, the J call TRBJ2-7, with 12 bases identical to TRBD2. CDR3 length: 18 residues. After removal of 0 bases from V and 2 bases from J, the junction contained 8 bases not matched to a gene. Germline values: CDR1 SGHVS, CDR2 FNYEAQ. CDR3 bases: TGTGCCAGCAGCTTAGCAGTCGCGACTAGCGGGAGACCCTACGAGCAGTACTTC. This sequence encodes CASSLAVATSGRPYEQYF.

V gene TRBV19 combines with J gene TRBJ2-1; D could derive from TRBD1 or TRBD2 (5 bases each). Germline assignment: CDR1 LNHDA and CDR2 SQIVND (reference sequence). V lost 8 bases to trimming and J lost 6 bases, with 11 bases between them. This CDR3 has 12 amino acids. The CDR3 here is CASEGIPNEQFF. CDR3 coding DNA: TGTGCCAGTGAGGGGATTCCCAATGAGCAGTTCTTC.

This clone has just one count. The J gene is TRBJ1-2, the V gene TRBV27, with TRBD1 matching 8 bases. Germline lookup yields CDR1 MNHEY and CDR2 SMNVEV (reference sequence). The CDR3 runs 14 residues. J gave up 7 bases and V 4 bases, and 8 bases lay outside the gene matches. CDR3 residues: CASSSRQGTGGYTF. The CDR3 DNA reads TGTGCCAGCAGTTCCCGACAGGGGACGGGTGGCTACACCTTC.

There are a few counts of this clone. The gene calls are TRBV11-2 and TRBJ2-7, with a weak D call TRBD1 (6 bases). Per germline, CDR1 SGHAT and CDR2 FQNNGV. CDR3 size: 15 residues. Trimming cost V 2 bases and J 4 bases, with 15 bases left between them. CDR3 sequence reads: CASSLNRDTVYEQYF. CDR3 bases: TGTGCCAGCAGCTTAAATAGGGACACCGTTTACGAGCAGTACTTC.

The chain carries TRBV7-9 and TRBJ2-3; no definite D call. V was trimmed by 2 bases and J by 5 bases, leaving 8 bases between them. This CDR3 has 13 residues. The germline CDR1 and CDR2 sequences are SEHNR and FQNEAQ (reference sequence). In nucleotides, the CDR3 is TGTGCCAGCAGCTTAAATGAAAGAGATACGCAGTATTTT. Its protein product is CASSLNERDTQYF.

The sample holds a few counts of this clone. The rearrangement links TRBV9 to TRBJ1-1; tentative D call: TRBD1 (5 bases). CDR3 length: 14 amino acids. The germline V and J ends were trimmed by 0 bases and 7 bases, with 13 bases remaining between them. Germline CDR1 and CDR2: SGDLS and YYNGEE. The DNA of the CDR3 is TGTGCCAGCAGCGTAGAGGGGACGGGGATTGAAGCTTTCTTT. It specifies CASSVEGTGIEAFF.

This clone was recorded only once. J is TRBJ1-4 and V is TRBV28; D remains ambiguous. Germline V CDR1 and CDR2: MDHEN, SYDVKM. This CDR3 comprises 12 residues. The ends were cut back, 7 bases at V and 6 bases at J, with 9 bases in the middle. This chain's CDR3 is CASTRSDEKLFF. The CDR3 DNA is TGTGCCAGCACGAGGAGTGATGAAAAACTGTTTTTT.

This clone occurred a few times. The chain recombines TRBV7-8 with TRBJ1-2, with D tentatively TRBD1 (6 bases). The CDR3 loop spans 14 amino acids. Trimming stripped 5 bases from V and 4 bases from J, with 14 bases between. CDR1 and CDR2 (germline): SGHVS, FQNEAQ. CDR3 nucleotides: TGTGCCAGCAGCCCGCAACAGGGAAGCTATGGCTACACCTTC. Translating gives CASSPQQGSYGYTF.